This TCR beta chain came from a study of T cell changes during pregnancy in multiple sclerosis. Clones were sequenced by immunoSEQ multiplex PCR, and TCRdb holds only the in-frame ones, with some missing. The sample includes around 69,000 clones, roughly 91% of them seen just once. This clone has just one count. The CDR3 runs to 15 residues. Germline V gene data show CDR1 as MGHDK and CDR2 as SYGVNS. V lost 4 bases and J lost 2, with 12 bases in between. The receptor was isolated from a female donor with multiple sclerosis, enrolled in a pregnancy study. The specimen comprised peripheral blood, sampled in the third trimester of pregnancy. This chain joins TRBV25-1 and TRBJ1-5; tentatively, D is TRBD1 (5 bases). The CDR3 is CASSARGSGNQPQHF. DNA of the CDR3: TGTGCCAGCAGTGCTAGGGGATCGGGCAATCAGCCCCAGCATTTT. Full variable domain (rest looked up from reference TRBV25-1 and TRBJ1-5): EADIYQTPRYLVIGTGKKITLECSQTMGHDKMYWYQQDPGMELHLIHYSYGVNSTEKGDLSSESTVSRIRTEHFPLTLESARPSHTSQYLCASSARGSGNQPQHFGDGTRLSIL.